These 21 T cell receptor beta chains were all obtained from the same sample, sequenced in a study of shared clonotypes between healthy human individuals. Some clones are missing from TCRdb's copy, which holds only in-frame ones; the method was immunoSEQ multiplex PCR. The profile covers some 530,000 clones, with approximately 84% appearing a single time and roughly 13% taken by the ten largest. Sequences were obtained from PBMCs. All receptors derive from a woman aged 40 to 49 in good health. Some clones in this sample may be carry-over from other donors' samples.

With respect to this clone: A read error likely explains this, since a far larger clone differs by one base. Other DNA sequences within the sample encode an identical CDR3. The chain combines TRBV7-3 with TRBJ2-1; 7 bases map to TRBD2. Looked up from germline, CDR1 is SGHTA and CDR2 is FQGTGA. The CDR3 consists of 12 residues. CDR3 nucleotide sequence: TGCGCCAGCAGCTTAAGTGGGAGGGCCATGGTCTTC. It is translated as CASSLSGRAMVF.

The rearrangement uses TRBV25-1 and TRBJ1-5; 9 positions match TRBD1. V dropped 5 bases and J dropped 5; count of bases not matched to a gene: 4. Germline CDR1 and CDR2: MGHDK and SYGVNS. This CDR3 is 14 amino acids long. The CDR3 spells CASSRDRADQPQHF. The CDR3 bases are TGTGCCAGCAGTCGGGACAGGGCGGATCAGCCCCAGCATTTT.

This clone was counted only a few times. The J gene is TRBJ1-5, the V gene TRBV2; D is possibly TRBD1 (6 bases). The CDR3 runs to 15 residues. CDR1 is SNHLY, CDR2 FYNNEI, per germline. Trimming cost V 3 bases and J 7 bases, with 16 bases left between them. CDR3 nucleotide sequence: TGTGCCAGCAGTGAGGAGGGGGGAAGGGGGCAGCCCCAGCATTTT. This translates into CASSEEGGRGQPQHF. The full variable domain, with the rest looked up from reference TRBV2 and TRBJ1-5, is EPEVTQTPSHQVTQMGQEVILRCVPISNHLYFYWYRQILGQKVEFLVSFYNNEISEKSEIFDDQFSVERPDGSNFTLKIRSTKLEDSAMYFCASSEEGGRGQPQHFGDGTRLSIL.

This clone was recorded a few times. V is TRBV5-1 and J is TRBJ2-1; D gene uncertain. V lost 4 bases, J lost 3 bases, and 11 bases lay in between. Germline V gives CDR1 SGHRS, CDR2 YFSETQ. The CDR3 is 14 amino acids. The CDR3 DNA is TGCGCCAGCAGCCTGGGTTCTGACTACAATGAGCAGTTCTTC. Amino acids: CASSLGSDYNEQFF.

This chain joins TRBV6-1 and TRBJ1-2; D possibly corresponds to TRBD1 (5 bases). Germline assignment: CDR1 MNHNS and CDR2 SASEGT. This CDR3 is 12 amino acids long. The V end lost 7 bases, the J end lost 5 bases, and 11 bases lay between the germline ends. The DNA for the CDR3 is TGTGCCAGCACCAGACAGTATTATGGCTACACCTTC. Protein product: CASTRQYYGYTF.

The chain recombines TRBV2 with TRBJ2-2; D uncertain. V was clipped by 7 bases and J by 7 bases, with 10 bases between them. The CDR3 loop spans 12 amino acids. The germline V gene has CDR1 SNHLY and CDR2 FYNNEI. Here the CDR3 DNA reads TGTGCCAGCACTCGGACCAGCGGGGAGCTGTTTTTT. Its protein product is CASTRTSGELFF.

The chain couples TRBV5-6 to TRBJ2-5; 7 bases map to TRBD1. The CDR3 covers 14 residues. Unmatched junction bases numbered 6, after V lost 3 bases and J lost 4 bases. Looked up from germline, CDR1 is SGHDT and CDR2 is YYEEEE. The DNA for the CDR3 is TGTGCCAGCAGCTCTACAGGGGCAGTAGAGACCCAGTACTTC. This encodes CASSSTGAVETQYF.

The gene calls are TRBV28 and TRBJ2-7, with D perhaps being TRBD1 or TRBD2 (6 bases each). CDR1 and CDR2 (germline): MDHEN, SYDVKM. The CDR3 has 15 amino acids. V lost 6 bases to trimming and J lost 4 bases, with 19 bases between them. CDR3 coding DNA: TGTGCCAGCAGCCCATTAGGGGGGCGATCTTACGAGCAGTACTTC. Its protein is CASSPLGGRSYEQYF.

The rearrangement joins TRBV5-1 to TRBJ2-1; TRBD2 matches at 9 bases. Germline values: CDR1 SGHRS, CDR2 YFSETQ. The CDR3 is made up of 15 amino acids. V dropped 5 bases and J dropped 5; count of bases not matched to a gene: 8. The CDR3 nucleotides are TGCGCCAGCAGTATAGCGGGAGTCGTCCACAATGAGCAGTTCTTC. Residues: CASSIAGVVHNEQFF.

In regard to this clone: The junction differs from germline at one of its ends, possibly a read error. V is TRBV2 and J is TRBJ2-4; a possible D gene is TRBD2 (6 bases). This CDR3 is 12 amino acids long. Germline V CDR1 and CDR2: SNHLY, FYNNEI. CDR3 sequence: CASSEREVVWDF. CDR3 DNA: TGTGCCAGCAGTGAAAGGGAGGTAGTGTGGGACTTC.

This clone was seen more than once but under ten times. A much larger clonotype is one base distant, so this may be a read error. Different DNA sequences within this sample yield the same CDR3. The chain joins TRBV10-1 to TRBJ2-1; tentatively, D is TRBD2 (5 bases). Germline CDR1 and CDR2: WNHNN and SYGVQD (reference sequence). This CDR3 spans 14 amino acids. The CDR3 nucleotides read TGTGCCAGCAGTGAGGGCGAGACATACAATGAGCAGTTCTTC. Translation gives CASSEGETYNEQFF.

The J gene is TRBJ1-4, the V gene TRBV25-1; D uncertain. CDR3 length: 14 residues. V lost 2 bases, J lost 6 bases, and 10 bases lay in between. Per germline, CDR1 MGHDK and CDR2 SYGVNS. The CDR3 loop is CASSEIVQYEKLFF. The DNA of the CDR3 is TGTGCCAGCAGTGAAATCGTCCAATATGAAAAACTGTTTTTT. Full variable domain (remainder filled in from reference TRBV25-1 and TRBJ1-4): EADIYQTPRYLVIGTGKKITLECSQTMGHDKMYWYQQDPGMELHLIHYSYGVNSTEKGDLSSESTVSRIRTEHFPLTLESARPSHTSQYLCASSEIVQYEKLFFGSGTQLSVL.

This chain connects TRBV7-6 to TRBJ2-1, with D perhaps matching TRBD1 or TRBD2 (5 bases each). V gave up 0 bases and J gave up 9 bases, with 12 bases separating them. The CDR3 consists of 14 residues. Germline CDR1 is SGHVS and CDR2 is FNYEAQ. The CDR3 bases are TGTGCCAGCAGCTTAGCGGGGACGGGGCGTGAGCAGTTCTTC. It yields the protein CASSLAGTGREQFF.

This chain links TRBV2 with TRBJ2-1, with D maybe TRBD2 (5 bases). Trimming cost V 3 bases and J 3 bases, with 12 bases left between them. The CDR3 sequence is 15 residues long. CDR1 is SNHLY, CDR2 FYNNEI, per germline. The CDR3 sequence: CASSDSDYLYNEQFF. The CDR3 DNA reads as TGTGCCAGCAGTGACTCCGACTACCTCTACAATGAGCAGTTCTTC.

This chain uses TRBV27 with TRBJ1-1; 8 bases agree with TRBD1. Germline assignment: CDR1 MNHEY and CDR2 SMNVEV (reference sequence). Losses at the gene ends were 5 bases for V and 5 bases for J; bases not matched to a gene: 13. The CDR3 length is 16 residues. CDR3 amino acids: CASSPAGQGPETEAFF. The CDR3 DNA reads as TGTGCCAGCAGTCCAGCCGGACAGGGCCCGGAGACTGAAGCTTTCTTT.

This clone was detected once. The chain is built from TRBV25-1 and TRBJ2-1; 12 positions agree with TRBD2. Trimming took 3 bases from V and 10 from J; bases not matched to a gene: 4. This CDR3 region has 14 residues. The germline V gene encodes CDR1 MGHDK and CDR2 SYGVNS. CDR3 protein: CASSDPGLAGEQFF. For the CDR3, the DNA is TGTGCCAGCAGTGACCCCGGACTAGCGGGAGAGCAGTTCTTC.

In its sample, this clone was seen a few times. The chain employs TRBV28 and TRBJ2-7; 11 bases map to TRBD2. CDR1 and CDR2 from the germline V gene are MDHEN and SYDVKM. The CDR3 is 14 amino acids. Trimming cost V 6 bases and J 9 bases; bases outside gene matches: 10. The CDR3 region has the DNA TGTGCCAGCAGCCCACTAGCGGGAGCGTTAGGGCAGTACTTC. Amino acid sequence: CASSPLAGALGQYF.

The genes are TRBV4-1 and TRBJ2-7, with 11 bases aligning to TRBD2. V shed 2 bases and J 7 bases; nucleotides not matched to a gene: 7. Germline CDR1 is MGHRA and CDR2 is YSYEKL. CDR3 size: 15 residues. The CDR3 reads CASSQSTSGSFEQYF. CDR3 coding DNA: TGCGCCAGCAGCCAATCTACTAGCGGGAGTTTTGAGCAGTACTTC.

The chain recombines TRBV7-2 with TRBJ2-5; 9 positions match TRBD2. V was clipped by 4 bases and J by 7 bases; unmatched bases: 13. Germline assignment: CDR1 SGHTA and CDR2 FQGNSA. The CDR3 spans 16 residues. This CDR3 reads CASSSPGATSGSTQYF. The CDR3 nucleotides are TGTGCCAGCAGCTCCCCGGGCGCGACTAGCGGATCGACCCAGTACTTC.

The genes are TRBV6-5 and TRBJ2-5, with D possibly TRBD1 on 5 matching bases. The V end lost 4 bases, the J end lost 8 bases, and 17 bases lay between the germline ends. The germline CDR1 and CDR2 sequences are MNHEY and SVGAGI. The CDR3 sequence is 14 residues long. CDR3 DNA: TGTGCCAGCAGTTGGGGCTATACCACCGGAACCCAGTACTTC. Protein sequence: CASSWGYTTGTQYF.

This sequence joins TRBV30 and TRBJ2-5, with D unresolved. Germline CDR1 reads GTSNPN; CDR2 reads SVGIG (reference sequence). V was cut by 4 bases and J by 4 bases, with 13 bases left in between. CDR3 length equals 13 residues. For the CDR3, the DNA is TGTGCCTGGAACCCCCCTTTGCGAGAGACCCAGTACTTC. It is translated as CAWNPPLRETQYF.